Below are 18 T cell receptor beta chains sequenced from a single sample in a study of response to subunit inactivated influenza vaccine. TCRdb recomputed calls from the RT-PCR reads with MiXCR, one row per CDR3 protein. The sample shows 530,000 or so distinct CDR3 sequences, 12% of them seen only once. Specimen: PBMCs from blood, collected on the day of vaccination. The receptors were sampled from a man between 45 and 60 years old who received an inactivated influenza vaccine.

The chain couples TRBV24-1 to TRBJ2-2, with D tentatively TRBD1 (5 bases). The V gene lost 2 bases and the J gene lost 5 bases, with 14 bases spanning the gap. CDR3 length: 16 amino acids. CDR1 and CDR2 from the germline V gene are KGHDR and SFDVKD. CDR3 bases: TGTGCCACCAGTGATTCGAGCAGGGTTAGGACCGGGGAGCTGTTTTTT. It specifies CATSDSSRVRTGELFF.

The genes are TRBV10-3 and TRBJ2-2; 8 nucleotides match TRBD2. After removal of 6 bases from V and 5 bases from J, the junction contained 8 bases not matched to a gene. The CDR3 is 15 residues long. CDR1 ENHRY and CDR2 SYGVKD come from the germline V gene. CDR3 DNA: TGTGCCATCAGAGGCCAAACGGGGGGGACCGGGGAGCTGTTTTTT. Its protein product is CAIRGQTGGTGELFF.

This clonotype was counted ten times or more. The CDR3, as DNA: TGTGCCAGCAGTCCCTCCCTAGCGAATGAGCAGTTCTTC. The encoded protein is CASSPSLANEQFF. The V and J genes are TRBV12-3 or TRBV12-4 and TRBJ2-1, with D maybe TRBD2 (6 bases). The CDR3 length is 13 residues. V was cut by 5 bases and J by 7 bases, with 12 bases left in between.

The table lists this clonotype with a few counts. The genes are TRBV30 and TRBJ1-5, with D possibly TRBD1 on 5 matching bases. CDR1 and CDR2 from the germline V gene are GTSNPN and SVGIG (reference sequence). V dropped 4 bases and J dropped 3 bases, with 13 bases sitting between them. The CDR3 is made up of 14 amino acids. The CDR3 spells CAWNEGAVNQPQHF. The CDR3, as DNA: TGTGCCTGGAACGAAGGGGCTGTCAATCAGCCCCAGCATTTT. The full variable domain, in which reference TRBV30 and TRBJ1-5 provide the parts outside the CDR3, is SQTIHQWPATLVQPVGSPLSLECTVEGTSNPNLYWYRQAAGRGLQLLFYSVGIGQISSEVPQNLSASRPQDRQFILSSKKLLLSDSGFYLCAWNEGAVNQPQHFGDGTRLSIL.

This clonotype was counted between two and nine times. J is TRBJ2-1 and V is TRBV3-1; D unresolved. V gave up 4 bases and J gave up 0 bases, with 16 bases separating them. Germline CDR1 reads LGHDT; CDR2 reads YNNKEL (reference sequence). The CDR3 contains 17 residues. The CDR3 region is CASSPSRTRYSYNEQFF. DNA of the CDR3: TGTGCCAGCAGCCCCAGCCGGACGCGTTACTCCTACAATGAGCAGTTCTTC.

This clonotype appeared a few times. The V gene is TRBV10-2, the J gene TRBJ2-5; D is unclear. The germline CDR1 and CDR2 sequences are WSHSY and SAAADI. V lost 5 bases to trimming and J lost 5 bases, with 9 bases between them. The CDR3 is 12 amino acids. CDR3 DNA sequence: TGCGCCAGCAGTCATGCATCGGAGACCCAGTACTTC. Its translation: CASSHASETQYF.

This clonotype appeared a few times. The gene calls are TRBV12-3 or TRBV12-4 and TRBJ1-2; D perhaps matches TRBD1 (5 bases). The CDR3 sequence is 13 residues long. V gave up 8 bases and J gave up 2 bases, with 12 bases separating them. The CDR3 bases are TGTGCCAGCGGGAGGACACCAAACTATGGCTACACCTTC. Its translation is CASGRTPNYGYTF.

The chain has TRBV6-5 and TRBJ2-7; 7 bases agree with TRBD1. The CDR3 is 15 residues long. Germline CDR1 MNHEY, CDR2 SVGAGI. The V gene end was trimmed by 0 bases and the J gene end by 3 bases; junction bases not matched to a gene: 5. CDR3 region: CASSYSRSGGYEQYF. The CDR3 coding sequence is TGTGCCAGCAGTTACTCGAGGTCAGGGGGCTACGAGCAGTACTTC.

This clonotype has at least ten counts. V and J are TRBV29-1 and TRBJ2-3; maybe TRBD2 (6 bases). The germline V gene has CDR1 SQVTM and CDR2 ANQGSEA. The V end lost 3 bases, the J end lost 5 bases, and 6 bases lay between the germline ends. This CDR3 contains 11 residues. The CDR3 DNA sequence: TGCAGCGTTGAGGGGGGAGATACGCAGTATTTT. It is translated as CSVEGGDTQYF.

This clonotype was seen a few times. The CDR3 sequence: CASSLAWTGVRSSYNEQFF. The CDR3 DNA reads as TGTGCCAGCAGCTTAGCTTGGACAGGGGTTAGGAGCTCCTACAATGAGCAGTTCTTC. V gene TRBV7-2 combines with J gene TRBJ2-1, with 9 bases fitting TRBD1. The CDR3 is 19 amino acids. Germline V lookup: CDR1 SGHTA, CDR2 FQGNSA. With V trimmed by 0 bases and J by 0 bases, 9 bases remained unmatched.

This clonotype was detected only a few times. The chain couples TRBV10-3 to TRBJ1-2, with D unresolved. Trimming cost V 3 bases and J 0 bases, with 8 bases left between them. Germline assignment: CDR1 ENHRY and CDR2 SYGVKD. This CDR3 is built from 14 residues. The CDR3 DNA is TGTGCCATCAGTGACGTCGCTACTAACTATGGCTACACCTTC. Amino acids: CAISDVATNYGYTF.

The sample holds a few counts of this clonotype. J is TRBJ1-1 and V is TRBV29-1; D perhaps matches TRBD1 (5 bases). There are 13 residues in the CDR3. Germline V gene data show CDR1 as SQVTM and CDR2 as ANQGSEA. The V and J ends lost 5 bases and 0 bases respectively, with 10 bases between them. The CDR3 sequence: CSVRQNLNTEAFF. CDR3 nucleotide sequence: TGCAGCGTTCGACAGAACTTGAACACTGAAGCTTTCTTT.

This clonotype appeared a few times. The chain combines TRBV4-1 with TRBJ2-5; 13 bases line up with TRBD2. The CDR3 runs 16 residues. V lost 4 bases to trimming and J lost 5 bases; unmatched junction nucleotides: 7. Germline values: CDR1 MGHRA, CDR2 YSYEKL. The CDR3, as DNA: TGCGCCAGCAGCCCAGCCGGGACTAGCGGGGTGGAGACCCAGTACTTC. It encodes CASSPAGTSGVETQYF.

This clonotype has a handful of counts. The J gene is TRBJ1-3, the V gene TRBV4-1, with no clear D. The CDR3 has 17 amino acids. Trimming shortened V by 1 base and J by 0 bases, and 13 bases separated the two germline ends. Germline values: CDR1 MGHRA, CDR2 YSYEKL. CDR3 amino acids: CASSQVSIILSGNTIYF. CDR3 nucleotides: TGCGCCAGCAGCCAAGTTTCGATAATTCTCTCTGGAAACACCATATATTTT.

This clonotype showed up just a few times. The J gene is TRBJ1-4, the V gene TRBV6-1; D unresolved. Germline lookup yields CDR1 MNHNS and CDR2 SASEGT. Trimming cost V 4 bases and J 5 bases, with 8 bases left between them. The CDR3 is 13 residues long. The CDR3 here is CASSAPANEKLFF. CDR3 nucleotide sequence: TGTGCCAGCAGTGCTCCAGCGAATGAAAAACTGTTTTTT.

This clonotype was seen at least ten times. The chain's CDR3 is CSADRAGYGYTF. CDR3 in DNA: TGCAGTGCTGACAGGGCTGGCTATGGCTACACCTTC. The chain combines TRBV20-1 with TRBJ1-2; TRBD1 aligns across 7 bases. Germline-derived CDR1 and CDR2 are DFQATT and SNEGSKA (reference sequence). The CDR3 extends over 12 amino acids. The J segment lost 4 bases and the V segment lost 5 bases, leaving 4 bases of the junction unmatched.

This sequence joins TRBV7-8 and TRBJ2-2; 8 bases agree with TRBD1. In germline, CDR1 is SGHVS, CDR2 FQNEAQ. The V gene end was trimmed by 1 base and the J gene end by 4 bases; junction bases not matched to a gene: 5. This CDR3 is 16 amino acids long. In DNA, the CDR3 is TGTGCCAGCAGCTTAGACTGGACAGGGAGCACCGGGGAGCTGTTTTTT. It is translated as CASSLDWTGSTGELFF.

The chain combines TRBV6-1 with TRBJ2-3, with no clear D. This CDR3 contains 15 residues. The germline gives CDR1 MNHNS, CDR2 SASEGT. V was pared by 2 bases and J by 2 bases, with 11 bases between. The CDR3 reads CASSEYGPTTDTQYF. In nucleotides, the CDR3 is TGTGCCAGCAGTGAATACGGCCCCACCACAGATACGCAGTATTTT.